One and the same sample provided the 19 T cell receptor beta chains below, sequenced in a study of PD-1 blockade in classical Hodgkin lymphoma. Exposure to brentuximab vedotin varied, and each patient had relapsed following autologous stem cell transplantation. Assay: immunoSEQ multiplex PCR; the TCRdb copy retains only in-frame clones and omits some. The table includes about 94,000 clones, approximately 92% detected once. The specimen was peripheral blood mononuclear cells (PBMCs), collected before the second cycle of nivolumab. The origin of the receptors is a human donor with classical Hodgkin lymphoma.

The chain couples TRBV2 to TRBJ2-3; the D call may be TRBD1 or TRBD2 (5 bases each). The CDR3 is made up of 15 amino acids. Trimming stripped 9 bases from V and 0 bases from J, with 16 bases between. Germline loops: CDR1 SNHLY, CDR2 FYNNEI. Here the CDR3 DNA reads TGTGCCAGTCGGGGTCAGGGCCTTAGCACAGATACGCAGTATTTT. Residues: CASRGQGLSTDTQYF.

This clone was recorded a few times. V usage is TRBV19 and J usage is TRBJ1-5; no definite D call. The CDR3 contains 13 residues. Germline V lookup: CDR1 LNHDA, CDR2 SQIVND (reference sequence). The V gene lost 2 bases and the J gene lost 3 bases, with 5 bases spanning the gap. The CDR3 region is CASSIQNNQPQHF. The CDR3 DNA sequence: TGTGCCAGTAGTATACAGAACAATCAGCCCCAGCATTTT.

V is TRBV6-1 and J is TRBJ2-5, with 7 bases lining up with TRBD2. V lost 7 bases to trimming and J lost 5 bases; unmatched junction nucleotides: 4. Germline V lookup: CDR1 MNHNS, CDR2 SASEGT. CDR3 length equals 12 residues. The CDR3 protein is CASMGGPETQYF. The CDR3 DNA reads TGTGCCAGCATGGGAGGGCCTGAGACCCAGTACTTC.

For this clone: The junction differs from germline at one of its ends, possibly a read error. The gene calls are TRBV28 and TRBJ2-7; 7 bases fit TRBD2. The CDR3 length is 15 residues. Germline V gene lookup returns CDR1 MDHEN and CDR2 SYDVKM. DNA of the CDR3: TGTGCCAGCATTTTAAAGTGGGAGGGCCCTTACGAGCAGTACTTC. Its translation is CASILKWEGPYEQYF.

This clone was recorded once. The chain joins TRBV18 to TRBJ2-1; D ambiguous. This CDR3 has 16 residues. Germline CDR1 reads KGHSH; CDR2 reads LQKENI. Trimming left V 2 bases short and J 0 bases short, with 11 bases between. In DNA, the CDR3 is TGTGCCAGCTCACCAGAGTGGAGAAACTCCTACAATGAGCAGTTCTTC. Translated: CASSPEWRNSYNEQFF.

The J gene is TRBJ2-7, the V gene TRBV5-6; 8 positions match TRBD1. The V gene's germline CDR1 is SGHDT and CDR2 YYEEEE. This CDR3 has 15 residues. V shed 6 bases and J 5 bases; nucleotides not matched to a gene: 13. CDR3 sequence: CASIANGQGTHEQYF. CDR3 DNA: TGTGCCAGCATTGCAAATGGACAGGGTACCCACGAGCAGTACTTC.

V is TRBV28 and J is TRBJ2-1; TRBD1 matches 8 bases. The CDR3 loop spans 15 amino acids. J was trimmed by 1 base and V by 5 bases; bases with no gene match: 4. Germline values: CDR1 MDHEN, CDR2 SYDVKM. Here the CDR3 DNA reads TGTGCCAGCAGTACGACAGGGGATTCCTACAATGAGCAGTTCTTC. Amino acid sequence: CASSTTGDSYNEQFF.

DNA for the CDR3: TGCGCCAGCCAGAGGCGCCCGTACGACCCCCTCTCCTACAATGAGCAGTTCTTC. Residues: CASQRRPYDPLSYNEQFF. The rearrangement joins TRBV5-1 to TRBJ2-1; D unclear. The CDR3 is made up of 18 amino acids. The V end was cut by 7 bases, the J end by 0 bases, with 23 bases between. CDR1 and CDR2 (germline): SGHRS, YFSETQ. The whole variable domain, filled in from reference TRBV5-1 and TRBJ2-1, reads KAGVTQTPRYLIKTRGQQVTLSCSPISGHRSVSWYQQTPGQGLQFLFEYFSETQRNKGNFPGRFSGRQFSNSRSEMNVSTLELGDSALYLCASQRRPYDPLSYNEQFFGPGTRLTVL.

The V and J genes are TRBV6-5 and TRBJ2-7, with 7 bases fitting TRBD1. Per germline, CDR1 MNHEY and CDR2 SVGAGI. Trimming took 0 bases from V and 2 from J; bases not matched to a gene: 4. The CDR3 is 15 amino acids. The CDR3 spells CASSYSTGPAYEQYF. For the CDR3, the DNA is TGTGCCAGCAGTTACTCGACAGGGCCAGCCTACGAGCAGTACTTC.

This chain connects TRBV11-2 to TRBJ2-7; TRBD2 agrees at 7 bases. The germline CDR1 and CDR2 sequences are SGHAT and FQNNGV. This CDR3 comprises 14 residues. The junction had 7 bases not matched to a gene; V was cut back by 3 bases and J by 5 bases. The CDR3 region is CASSFGRTVDEQYF. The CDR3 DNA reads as TGTGCCAGCAGCTTCGGGAGGACCGTCGACGAGCAGTACTTC.

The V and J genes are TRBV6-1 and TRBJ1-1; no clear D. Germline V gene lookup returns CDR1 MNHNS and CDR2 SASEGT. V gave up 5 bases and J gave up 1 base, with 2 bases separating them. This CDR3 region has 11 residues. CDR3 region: CASSWNTEAFF. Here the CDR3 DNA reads TGTGCCAGCAGTTGGAACACTGAAGCTTTCTTT.

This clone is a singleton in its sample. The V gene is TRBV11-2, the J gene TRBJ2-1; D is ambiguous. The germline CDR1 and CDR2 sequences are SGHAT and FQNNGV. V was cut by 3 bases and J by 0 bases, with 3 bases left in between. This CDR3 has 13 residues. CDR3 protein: CASSFGSYNEQFF. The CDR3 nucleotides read TGTGCCAGCAGCTTCGGCTCCTACAATGAGCAGTTCTTC.

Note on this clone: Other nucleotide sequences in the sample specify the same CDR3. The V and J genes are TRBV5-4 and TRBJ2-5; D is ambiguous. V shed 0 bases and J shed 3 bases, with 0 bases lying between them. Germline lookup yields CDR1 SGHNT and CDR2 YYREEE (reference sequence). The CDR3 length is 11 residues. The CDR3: CASSLEETQYF. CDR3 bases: TGTGCCAGCAGCTTGGAAGAGACCCAGTACTTC. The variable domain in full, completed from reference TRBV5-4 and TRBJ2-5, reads ETGVTQSPTHLIKTRGQQVTLRCSSQSGHNTVSWYQQALGQGPQFIFQYYREEENGRGNFPPRFSGLQFPNYSSELNVNALELDDSALYLCASSLEETQYFGPGTRLLVL.

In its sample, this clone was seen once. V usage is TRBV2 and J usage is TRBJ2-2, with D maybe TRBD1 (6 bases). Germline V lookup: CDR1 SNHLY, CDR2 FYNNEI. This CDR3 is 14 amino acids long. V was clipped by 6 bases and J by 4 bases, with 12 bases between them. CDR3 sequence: CASRQGEATGELFF. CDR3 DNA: TGTGCCAGCAGACAGGGTGAGGCCACCGGGGAGCTGTTTTTT.

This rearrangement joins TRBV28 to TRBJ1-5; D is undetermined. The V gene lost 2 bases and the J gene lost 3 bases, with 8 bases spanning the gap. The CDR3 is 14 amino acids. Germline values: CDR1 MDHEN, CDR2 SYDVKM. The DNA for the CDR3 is TGTGCCAGCAGTTTAATTAACCTCAATCAGCCCCAGCATTTT. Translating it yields CASSLINLNQPQHF.

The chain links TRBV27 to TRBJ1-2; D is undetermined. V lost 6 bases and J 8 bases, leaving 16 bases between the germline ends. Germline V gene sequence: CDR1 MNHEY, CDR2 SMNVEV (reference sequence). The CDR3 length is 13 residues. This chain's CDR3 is CASSSPPYYGYTF. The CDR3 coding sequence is TGTGCCAGCAGCTCCCCCCCGTATTACGGCTACACCTTC.

The CDR3 loop reads CAIDQVGNTEAFF. The CDR3 DNA is TGTGCCATCGATCAGGTGGGGAACACTGAAGCTTTCTTT. V is TRBV5-8 and J is TRBJ1-1; D remains unclear. This CDR3 is built from 13 residues. Deletions cut 9 bases from V and 1 base from J, with 13 bases between. The germline CDR1 and CDR2 sequences are SGHTS and YDEGEE.

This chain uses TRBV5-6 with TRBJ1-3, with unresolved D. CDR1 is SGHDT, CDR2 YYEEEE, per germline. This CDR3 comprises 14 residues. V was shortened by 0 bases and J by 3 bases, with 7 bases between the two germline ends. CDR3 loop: CASSLGVSGNTIYF. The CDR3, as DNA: TGTGCCAGCAGCTTGGGAGTGAGTGGAAACACCATATATTTT.

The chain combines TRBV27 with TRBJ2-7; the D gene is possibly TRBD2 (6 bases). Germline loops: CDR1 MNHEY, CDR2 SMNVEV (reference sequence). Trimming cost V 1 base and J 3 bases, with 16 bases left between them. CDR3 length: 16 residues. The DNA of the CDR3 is TGTGCCAGCAGTTTATGGGGGGACCTTGGTAGCTACGAGCAGTACTTC. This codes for CASSLWGDLGSYEQYF.